These T cell receptor beta chains were read from a single sample in a study of response to subunit inactivated influenza vaccine. TCRdb independently ran MiXCR on the RT-PCR reads; one entry per CDR3 protein. This table holds more than 400,000 distinct CDR3 sequences, around 9.9% found once. The source was PBMCs from blood, collected more than 35 days after vaccination. All receptors come from a man aged 50 to 59 who received an inactivated influenza vaccine. The CDR3 runs from the conserved cysteine through the conserved F or W. D genes are given only for firm matches. Clone size is shown for a subset of rows, as once, few, many or a class of expanded clone.

D gene	J gene	V gene	clone size	CDR3 protein	CDR3 DNA
TRBD1	TRBJ1-1	TRBV20-1	few	CSARDGDRGGGTEAFF	TGCAGTGCTAGAGATGGGGACAGGGGCGGTGGCACTGAAGCTTTCTTT
TRBD2	TRBJ2-5	TRBV5-1	-	CASSTELGRGYQETQYF	TGCGCCAGCAGTACCGAGCTAGGGCGGGGGTACCAAGAGACCCAGTACTTC
-	TRBJ2-5	TRBV15	-	CATSKWQETQYF	TGTGCCACCAGCAAGTGGCAAGAGACCCAGTACTTC
TRBD1	TRBJ1-2	TRBV20-1	-	CSARDRGQSYGYTF	TGCAGTGCTAGAGATAGGGGACAGTCGTATGGCTACACCTTC
-	TRBJ2-7	TRBV12-3/TRBV12-4	-	CASSFVSRLEQYF	TGTGCCAGCAGTTTCGTTTCAAGGCTCGAGCAGTACTTC
TRBD2	TRBJ2-5	TRBV5-1	few	CASSPRGSGSGETQYF	TGCGCCAGCAGCCCCAGGGGTAGCGGGAGTGGAGAGACCCAGTACTTC
TRBD2	TRBJ2-7	TRBV5-1	-	CASSQLAGGPGEQYF	TGCGCCAGCAGCCAACTAGCGGGGGGGCCGGGCGAGCAGTACTTC
TRBD1	TRBJ2-3	TRBV7-9	few	CASSLSGQYTQYF	TGTGCCAGCAGCTTATCGGGACAGTATACGCAGTATTTT
TRBD1	TRBJ1-2	TRBV25-1	-	CASSEFSRTGGSGYTF	TGTGCCAGCAGTGAATTTAGTAGGACAGGGGGTTCTGGCTACACCTTC
TRBD2	TRBJ2-7	TRBV20-1	few	CSARGGESYEQYF	TGCAGTGCTAGGGGAGGGGAGTCCTACGAGCAGTACTTC
TRBD1	TRBJ1-2	TRBV19	few	CASSERDRGGYTF	TGTGCCAGTTCGGAAAGGGACAGGGGCGGCTACACCTTC
TRBD1	TRBJ2-7	TRBV18	-	CASSGTATPYEQYF	TGTGCCAGCTCAGGGACAGCGACGCCCTACGAGCAGTACTTC
-	TRBJ1-4	TRBV12-3/TRBV12-4	few	CASRKDAGQLFF	TGTGCCAGCAGGAAGGACGCCGGCCAACTGTTTTTT
-	TRBJ1-4	TRBV20-1	few	CSARGWTNEKLFF	TGCAGTGCTAGAGGGTGGACTAATGAAAAACTGTTTTTT
TRBD2	TRBJ2-1	TRBV7-8	-	CASSLARAGLAGVRSNEQFF	TGTGCCAGCAGCCTAGCTAGGGCGGGACTAGCGGGAGTTCGTAGTAATGAGCAGTTCTTC
TRBD2	TRBJ2-2	TRBV7-8	-	CASSDDRIAGYTGELFF	TGTGCCAGCAGTGATGATAGGATAGCGGGATACACCGGGGAGCTGTTTTTT
-	TRBJ2-2	TRBV29-1	many	CSVDPSNTGELFF	TGCAGCGTTGACCCCAGTAACACCGGGGAGCTGTTTTTT
TRBD2	TRBJ2-2	TRBV7-2	-	CASSSQSGRVAGELFF	TGTGCCAGCAGCTCCCAGAGCGGGAGAGTAGCCGGGGAGCTGTTTTTT
-	TRBJ2-7	TRBV11-2	many	CASSLMQATHEQYF	TGTGCCAGCAGCTTAATGCAGGCCACCCACGAGCAGTACTTC
-	TRBJ1-3	TRBV7-9	-	CAGQGSGNTIYF	TGTGCCGGTCAGGGCTCTGGAAACACCATATATTTT
-	TRBJ2-1	TRBV6-4	-	CASSDPGKSSNEQFF	TGTGCCAGCAGTGACCCAGGGAAGTCCTCCAATGAGCAGTTCTTC
TRBD2	TRBJ2-5	TRBV6-1	-	CASSEWLAGGQETQYF	TGTGCCAGCAGTGAATGGTTAGCGGGGGGGCAAGAGACCCAGTACTTC
TRBD1	TRBJ2-3	TRBV6-1	many	CASKSGTVTDTQYF	TGTGCCAGCAAGTCCGGGACAGTCACAGATACGCAGTATTTT
-	TRBJ2-4	TRBV4-1	few	CASSQEAGQNIQYF	TGCGCCAGCAGCCAAGAGGCAGGGCAAAACATTCAGTACTTC
TRBD2	TRBJ2-5	TRBV7-9	many	CASSSPAGWETQYF	TGTGCCAGCAGCTCCCCAGCGGGATGGGAGACCCAGTACTTC
-	TRBJ2-7	TRBV5-1	many	CASSLQDSSTYEQYF	TGCGCCAGCAGCTTACAGGATAGCTCAACCTACGAGCAGTACTTC
TRBD1	TRBJ1-2	TRBV28	few	CASSSQGARDYGYTF	TGTGCCAGCAGTTCTCAGGGGGCGCGGGACTATGGCTACACCTTC
TRBD1	TRBJ2-7	TRBV18	many	CASSPGTGYEQYF	TGTGCCAGCAGCCCTGGGACAGGGTACGAGCAGTACTTC
-	TRBJ1-1	TRBV12-3/TRBV12-4	few	CASSLGDSNTEAFF	TGTGCCAGCAGTTTAGGTGACAGTAACACTGAAGCTTTCTTT
-	TRBJ2-1	TRBV24-1	few	CATSAARGDNEQFF	TGTGCCACCAGTGCCGCGCGAGGTGACAATGAGCAGTTCTTC
-	TRBJ2-7	TRBV5-1	many	CASSLGTHLFKDEQYF	TGCGCCAGCAGCTTGGGGACACACCTCTTTAAGGACGAGCAGTACTTC